What follows are 22 T cell receptor beta chains derived from one specimen sequenced in a study of shared T cell receptors in the human thymus. The data were produced by immunoSEQ multiplex PCR, yet TCRdb's version contains in-frame clones alone and is incomplete. The sample records some 700,000 clones, approximately 85% being singletons. These data were also reused for a study on human thymus T cells.

The sequenced material came from thymocytes. The origin of the receptors is a girl under three years old with a congenital heart defect.

The CDR3 coding sequence is TGTGCCAGCAGCACCGGGACAGGGCGTAATTCACCCCTCCACTTT. Protein product: CASSTGTGRNSPLHF. The V call is TRBV7-9, the J call TRBJ1-6; 9 bases map to TRBD1. Germline V lookup: CDR1 SEHNR, CDR2 FQNEAQ (reference sequence). V lost 5 bases to trimming and J lost 6 bases; unmatched junction nucleotides: 5. The CDR3 covers 15 residues.

J is TRBJ1-2 and V is TRBV9; the D gene is possibly TRBD1 (6 bases). Germline V gene sequence: CDR1 SGDLS, CDR2 YYNGEE. V lost 3 bases and J 1 base, leaving 16 bases between the germline ends. CDR3 length equals 16 residues. CDR3 bases: TGTGCCAGCAGCGCCTATGGGGGCAGATATAACTATGGCTACACCTTC. It codes for CASSAYGGRYNYGYTF.

V and J are TRBV5-5 and TRBJ1-5; a weak D match, TRBD1 (6 bases). The germline gives CDR1 SGHKS, CDR2 YYEKEE (reference sequence). Trimming stripped 3 bases from V and 0 bases from J, with 13 bases between. The CDR3 sequence is 16 residues long. The CDR3 DNA reads as TGTGCCAGCAGCTGCCCCGGACAGCTTAGCAATCAGCCCCAGCATTTT. This sequence encodes CASSCPGQLSNQPQHF.

This sequence joins TRBV19 and TRBJ2-7; 7 nucleotides align to TRBD1. The CDR3 has 18 amino acids. The ends lost 5 bases at V and 2 bases at J; junction bases unmatched: 18. Looked up from germline, CDR1 is LNHDA and CDR2 is SQIVND (reference sequence). The CDR3 loop reads CASSPPGDRPQGTYEQYF. The CDR3 DNA reads as TGTGCCAGTAGTCCCCCCGGGGACAGACCACAGGGGACCTACGAGCAGTACTTC. Looking up the rest from reference TRBV19 and TRBJ2-7 gives the full variable domain: DGGITQSPKYLFRKEGQNVTLSCEQNLNHDAMYWYRQDPGQGLRLIYYSQIVNDFQKGDIAEGYSVSREKKESFPLTVTSAQKNPTAFYLCASSPPGDRPQGTYEQYFGPGTRLTVT.

The genes are TRBV5-1 and TRBJ2-1; TRBD1 agrees at 7 bases. Germline V gives CDR1 SGHRS, CDR2 YFSETQ. V dropped 0 bases and J dropped 7; count of bases not matched to a gene: 7. The CDR3 is 15 amino acids. CDR3 in DNA: TGCGCCAGCAGCTTGGCCCAGTACAGGGGTAATGAGCAGTTCTTC. This translates into CASSLAQYRGNEQFF. Combining the CDR3 with reference TRBV5-1 and TRBJ2-1 gives the whole variable domain KAGVTQTPRYLIKTRGQQVTLSCSPISGHRSVSWYQQTPGQGLQFLFEYFSETQRNKGNFPGRFSGRQFSNSRSEMNVSTLELGDSALYLCASSLAQYRGNEQFFGPGTRLTVL.

This clone is a singleton in its sample. The V gene is TRBV5-1, the J gene TRBJ2-1; maybe TRBD2 (6 bases). Trimming shortened V by 4 bases and J by 5 bases, and 13 bases separated the two germline ends. The CDR3 has 14 residues. Germline CDR1 reads SGHRS; CDR2 reads YFSETQ. CDR3 nucleotide sequence: TGCGCCAGCAGCCGACTAGTAGGGAACAATGAGCAGTTCTTC. Encoded protein: CASSRLVGNNEQFF.

The gene calls are TRBV5-6 and TRBJ1-2; 7 nucleotides align to TRBD1. CDR1 and CDR2 (germline): SGHDT, YYEEEE. The CDR3 is 15 amino acids. Losses at the gene ends were 4 bases for V and 6 bases for J; bases not matched to a gene: 12. The CDR3 protein is CASSGGVRDSDGYTF. The DNA of the CDR3 is TGTGCCAGCAGCGGAGGGGTCCGGGACAGCGATGGCTACACCTTC.

The V gene is TRBV9, the J gene TRBJ1-2; TRBD1 aligns across 9 bases. The CDR3 length is 17 residues. Per the germline V gene, CDR1 is SGDLS and CDR2 is YYNGEE. V was clipped by 4 bases and J by 0 bases; unmatched bases: 10. CDR3 sequence (DNA): TGTGCCAGCAGCCCCAGGACAGGGGCCACGACTAACTATGGCTACACCTTC. Its protein is CASSPRTGATTNYGYTF.

The rearrangement joins TRBV10-3 to TRBJ1-6; TRBD1 aligns across 7 bases. The CDR3 runs to 14 residues. Trimming removed 7 bases from V and 3 bases from J; junction bases left unmatched: 3. Looked up from germline, CDR1 is ENHRY and CDR2 is SYGVKD. CDR3 sequence reads: CAIIRTGYNSPLHF. In nucleotides, the CDR3 is TGTGCCATCATCAGGACAGGCTATAATTCACCCCTCCACTTT.

V is TRBV7-2 and J is TRBJ2-5; D gene unclear. V was trimmed by 8 bases and J by 5 bases, leaving 18 bases between them. The CDR3 extends over 14 amino acids. The germline gives CDR1 SGHTA, CDR2 FQGNSA. The CDR3 loop is CASLSTLTEETQYF. The CDR3 DNA is TGTGCCAGCCTTTCGACCCTGACGGAGGAGACCCAGTACTTC.

V is TRBV2 and J is TRBJ1-1; D is possibly TRBD1 (6 bases). V was clipped by 2 bases and J by 1 base, with 14 bases between them. The CDR3 is made up of 16 amino acids. CDR1 SNHLY and CDR2 FYNNEI come from the germline V gene. The CDR3 here is CASSERRGGRNTEAFF. The CDR3 nucleotides read TGTGCCAGCAGTGAAAGAAGGGGGGGGAGGAACACTGAAGCTTTCTTT.

Concerning this clone itself: The sample has other DNA sequences that encode this CDR3 too. This sequence joins TRBV18 and TRBJ2-1; TRBD1 matches at 7 bases. The V gene's germline CDR1 is KGHSH and CDR2 LQKENI. The trim removed 3 bases at V and 2 bases at J, leaving 4 bases unmatched. The CDR3 is made up of 15 amino acids. The CDR3 bases are TGTGCCAGCTCACCGCGACAGGGTCCCTACAATGAGCAGTTCTTC. This encodes CASSPRQGPYNEQFF.

The chain has TRBV30 and TRBJ1-1; no firm D call. The CDR3 consists of 14 residues. Trimming took off 2 bases at V and 3 bases at J, with 13 bases between the two ends. Germline loops: CDR1 GTSNPN, CDR2 SVGIG (reference sequence). CDR3 bases: TGTGCCTGGAGTCCTTATAGTCGGGACACTGAAGCTTTCTTT. As protein: CAWSPYSRDTEAFF.

The V call is TRBV20-1, the J call TRBJ1-3, with D hard to call. Per germline, CDR1 DFQATT and CDR2 SNEGSKA (reference sequence). The germline V and J ends were trimmed by 1 base and 8 bases, with 6 bases remaining between them. The CDR3 extends over 11 amino acids. The CDR3 sequence is CSARGADTIYF. DNA of the CDR3: TGCAGTGCTAGAGGGGCCGACACCATATATTTT.

The chain joins TRBV6-1 to TRBJ1-1; possibly TRBD1 for D (6 bases). Germline V gene lookup returns CDR1 MNHNS and CDR2 SASEGT. This CDR3 contains 15 residues. Trimming cost V 4 bases and J 11 bases, with 23 bases left between them. The CDR3 loop reads CASSALTGGGAGAFF. CDR3 nucleotides: TGTGCCAGCAGTGCCTTGACAGGCGGTGGGGCTGGGGCTTTCTTT.

The rearrangement uses TRBV27 and TRBJ2-2; 7 bases fit TRBD1. Germline values: CDR1 MNHEY, CDR2 SMNVEV (reference sequence). This CDR3 region has 18 residues. With 2 bases clipped from V and 3 bases from J, the junction kept 12 bases outside the gene matches. The CDR3 region is CASSLGTDRTPHTGELFF. CDR3 coding DNA: TGTGCCAGCAGTTTAGGGACAGACCGAACACCCCACACCGGGGAGCTGTTTTTT.

This chain uses TRBV5-8 with TRBJ2-1, with D maybe TRBD2 (6 bases). V was shortened by 3 bases and J by 5 bases, with 12 bases between the two germline ends. The CDR3 runs 14 residues. The V gene's germline CDR1 is SGHTS and CDR2 YDEGEE. CDR3: CASSWAGLHNEQFF. In DNA form, the CDR3 reads TGTGCCAGCAGCTGGGCGGGGCTCCACAATGAGCAGTTCTTC. Variable domain in full (rest from reference TRBV5-8 and TRBJ2-1): EAGVTQSPTHLIKTRGQQATLRCSPISGHTSVYWYQQALGLGLQFLLWYDEGEERNRGNFPPRFSGRQFPNYSSELNVNALELEDSALYLCASSWAGLHNEQFFGPGTRLTVL.

J is TRBJ1-1 and V is TRBV5-5; no clear D gene. The V gene lost 3 bases and the J gene lost 1 base, with 22 bases spanning the gap. CDR1 and CDR2 from the germline V gene are SGHKS and YYEKEE (reference sequence). The CDR3 covers 18 residues. CDR3 sequence: CASSSPLRTTPSNTEAFF. The DNA for the CDR3 is TGTGCCAGCAGCTCTCCTTTGAGAACCACCCCCTCGAACACTGAAGCTTTCTTT.

The CDR3 nucleotides are TGCAGCGCTAGGGTGGCAGGGTCCTACGAGCAGTACTTC. As protein: CSARVAGSYEQYF. The gene calls are TRBV29-1 and TRBJ2-7; TRBD1 might be the D (5 bases). This CDR3 contains 13 residues. CDR1 and CDR2 from the germline V gene are SQVTM and ANQGSEA. Between the trimmed V and J ends, which lost 7 bases and 1 base, there was a span of 14 bases.

This clone was recorded a few times. V is TRBV4-2 and J is TRBJ1-4; a possible D gene is TRBD1 (6 bases). From germline, CDR1 is LGHNA and CDR2 YNFKEQ. V was shortened by 1 base and J by 8 bases, with 20 bases between the two germline ends. The CDR3 contains 17 residues. CDR3 in amino acids: CASSQGEGEGVQEKLFF. The CDR3, as DNA: TGTGCCAGCAGCCAAGGGGAGGGGGAGGGAGTGCAAGAAAAACTGTTTTTT.

The chain is built from TRBV11-3 and TRBJ2-7; D is unresolved. The germline gives CDR1 SGHNT, CDR2 YENEEA. The length of the CDR3 is 12 residues. V was trimmed by 4 bases and J by 7 bases, leaving 11 bases between them. CDR3 amino acids: CASSSPPGEQYF. DNA for the CDR3: TGTGCCAGCAGCTCACCTCCCGGGGAGCAGTACTTC.

DNA of the CDR3: TGTGCCAGCAGTGACTTTAGCGGGGGGAGCACAGATACGCAGTATTTT. Translating it yields CASSDFSGGSTDTQYF. This chain connects TRBV6-4 to TRBJ2-3; 10 bases align to TRBD2. The J segment lost 0 bases and the V segment lost 1 base, leaving 1 base of the junction unmatched. Germline CDR1 is MRHNA and CDR2 is SNTAGT. The CDR3 sequence is 16 residues long.